A selection of T cell receptor beta chains follows, all from one sample in a study of radiotherapy plus CTLA-4 blockade in lung cancer. Sequenced by immunoSEQ multiplex PCR; TCRdb stores in-frame clones only, minus some. The sample lists 27,000 or so clones; approximately 77% were seen once. This material consisted of peripheral blood, taken from a patient treated with radiotherapy plus ipilimumab. Every receptor here comes from a human donor with non-small cell lung cancer that progressed on radiotherapy plus ipilimumab. The CDR3 runs from the conserved cysteine through the conserved F or W. The D gene is left open where the match is weak. Size is omitted from some rows. Given values are once, few, many or a class for expanded clones.

J	size	D	V	DNA	CDR3
TRBJ2-1	-	-	TRBV4-1	TGCGCCAGCAGCCCCCAAGTTAGCTCCTACAATGAGCAGTTCTTC	CASSPQVSSYNEQFF
TRBJ2-7	-	-	TRBV7-9	TGTGCCAGCAGCTCCGGACGGGCCTACGAGCAGTACTTC	CASSSGRAYEQYF
TRBJ1-1	-	TRBD1	TRBV5-1	TGCGCCAGCAGCCCCGCCGGGACAGGGGCGAACACTGAAGCTTTCTTT	CASSPAGTGANTEAFF
TRBJ2-1	-	TRBD2	TRBV9	TGTGCCAGCGGCCCAACTAGCGGGAACCGAGGTGAGCAGTTCTTC	CASGPTSGNRGEQFF
TRBJ2-1	-	-	TRBV6-6	TGTGCCAGCAGTCGGCACCCTGAGCAGTTCTTC	CASSRHPEQFF
TRBJ1-5	-	-	TRBV6-6	TGTGCCAGCAGTGGGGGTACGGTTTTTCAGCCCCAGCATTTT	CASSGGTVFQPQHF
TRBJ2-7	-	-	TRBV7-7	TGTGCCAGCAGCTTAGGGGGCGGCCGTAGCGAGCAGTACTTC	CASSLGGGRSEQYF
TRBJ2-5	few	TRBD1	TRBV27	TGTGCCAGCAGTATACACTGGACAGGGAGTTTCGAGACCCAGTACTTC	CASSIHWTGSFETQYF
TRBJ2-1	-	-	TRBV9	TGTGCCAGCAGCGTTCCCGGGAGCTCCTACAATGAGCAGTTCTTC	CASSVPGSSYNEQFF
TRBJ2-2	-	-	TRBV7-7	TGTGCCAGCAGCTTAAAGGGGACCGGGGAGCTGTTTTTT	CASSLKGTGELFF
TRBJ2-7	-	-	TRBV27	TGTGCCAGCAGCCTGAGGGGGGACTCCTACGAGCAGTACTTC	CASSLRGDSYEQYF
TRBJ1-5	-	TRBD1	TRBV6-1	TGTGCCAGCAGATGGGACAGGGGAAGATTCCAGCCCCAGCATTTT	CASRWDRGRFQPQHF
TRBJ1-2	-	-	TRBV28	TGTGCCAGCAGTTCTTACAGAGCCTATGGCTACACCTTC	CASSSYRAYGYTF
TRBJ2-3	-	-	TRBV9	TGTGCCAGCAGCGCAGAGGGGGGCCGAGATACGCAGTATTTT	CASSAEGGRDTQYF
TRBJ1-4	-	TRBD1	TRBV7-2	TGTGCCAGCAGCCCCTCCCGGGACAGGGCCGAGGTGTTTTTT	CASSPSRDRAEVFF
TRBJ1-2	-	-	TRBV6-1	TGTGCCAGCAGCGGACTAGATGGCTACACCTTC	CASSGLDGYTF
TRBJ2-2	-	-	TRBV28	TGTGCCAGCAGGGGGGGGACAGGGAACACCGGGGAGCTGTTTTTT	CASRGGTGNTGELFF
TRBJ2-5	-	TRBD1	TRBV10-3	TGTGCCATCAGTGGGGGACAGGGTCGGGAGACCCAGTACTTC	CAISGGQGRETQYF
TRBJ1-5	-	TRBD1	TRBV18	TGTGCCAGCTCTCGGCGGACAGGAACGGATCAGCCCCAGCATTTT	CASSRRTGTDQPQHF
TRBJ2-2	-	-	TRBV9	TGTGCCAGCAGCCTGACAGACAGCGGGGAGCTGTTTTTT	CASSLTDSGELFF
TRBJ1-3	-	-	TRBV29-1	TGCAGCGTTGACGAGGGATCCTCTGGAAACACCATATATTTT	CSVDEGSSGNTIYF
TRBJ2-2	-	TRBD2	TRBV27	TGTGCCAGCAGCCCCTACGGACTAGCGGGGAACACCGGGGAGCTGTTTTTT	CASSPYGLAGNTGELFF
TRBJ1-1	-	TRBD1	TRBV18	TGTGCCAGCTCACCGGGACAGCGGACTGAAGCTTTCTTT	CASSPGQRTEAFF
TRBJ2-2	-	-	TRBV19	TGTGCCAGTAATCGGCAAGCGAACACCGGGGAGCTGTTTTTT	CASNRQANTGELFF
TRBJ2-6	-	-	TRBV4-3	TGCGCCAGCAGCTCGATACAGGCCTCTGGGGCCAACGTCCTGACTTTC	CASSSIQASGANVLTF
TRBJ2-1	-	TRBD2	TRBV11-1	TGTGCCAGCAGCGTACCCTTGGGGAGCGGGGGGGGTGATGAGCAGTTCTTC	CASSVPLGSGGGDEQFF
TRBJ1-1	few	-	TRBV5-1	TGCGCCAGCAGCCACAGGGCTAGCACTGAAGCTTTCTTT	CASSHRASTEAFF